These 9 T cell receptor beta chains came from one sample sequenced in a study of T-cell reconstitution after alpha-beta-depleted transplantation in children. This sample's TCRbeta library carried unique molecular identifier barcodes. MiXCR was run by TCRdb on the PCR reads, yielding one entry per CDR3 protein. The table includes 800,000 to 1,000,000 distinct CDR3 sequences, about 29% detected once. This material consisted of PBMCs, mostly from graft donor cells, taken 360 days after TCRalphabeta/CD19-depleted stem cell transplant. These receptors originate from a boy younger than two who had a stem cell transplant for SCID, so the T cells may come from the graft donor.

This clonotype was counted only a few times. The gene calls are TRBV20-1 and TRBJ2-1; 11 positions match TRBD1. Germline V gene sequence: CDR1 DFQATT, CDR2 SNEGSKA (reference sequence). V trimming: 6 bases; J trimming: 8 bases; junction bases outside the gene matches: 12. The CDR3 is made up of 15 amino acids. CDR3 in amino acids: CSADRGQGAADEQFF. CDR3 coding DNA: TGCAGTGCCGATCGAGGACAGGGGGCAGCCGATGAGCAGTTCTTC.

This clonotype has only a few counts. The chain employs TRBV12-3 or TRBV12-4 and TRBJ2-7; 7 bases agree with TRBD1. The length of the CDR3 is 15 residues. The trim removed 6 bases at V and 2 bases at J, leaving 10 bases unmatched. CDR3 nucleotides: TGTGCCAGCAGCCATGACAGGGTTCCCCCCTACGAGCAGTACTTC. It specifies CASSHDRVPPYEQYF.

The gene calls are TRBV29-1 and TRBJ2-3, with 8 bases identical to TRBD2. The CDR3 contains 14 residues. Germline V gene data show CDR1 as SQVTM and CDR2 as ANQGSEA. The V segment lost 4 bases and the J segment 4 bases; nucleotides outside the gene matches: 7. CDR3 sequence: CSVGAGGMPDTQYF. Here the CDR3 DNA reads TGCAGCGTTGGGGCGGGGGGTATGCCAGATACGCAGTATTTT.

This chain connects TRBV20-1 to TRBJ1-2, with a possible D match to TRBD1 (5 bases). The CDR3 covers 12 residues. Germline values: CDR1 DFQATT, CDR2 SNEGSKA (reference sequence). The CDR3 here is CSLQAINYGYTF. The CDR3 DNA reads as TGCAGCCTACAGGCGATTAACTATGGCTACACCTTC.

This sequence joins TRBV4-1 and TRBJ2-3; the D call may be TRBD1 or TRBD2 (5 bases each). Germline V gives CDR1 MGHRA, CDR2 YSYEKL. V lost 1 base to trimming and J lost 1 base, with 12 bases between them. This CDR3 is 16 amino acids long. CDR3 bases: TGCGCCAGCAGCCAAGTGGGGGAAAGGGGCACAGATACGCAGTATTTT. Its translation: CASSQVGERGTDTQYF.

The J gene is TRBJ2-1, the V gene TRBV5-1, with D possibly being TRBD1 or TRBD2 (5 bases each). CDR1 and CDR2 from the germline V gene are SGHRS and YFSETQ. The CDR3 runs 14 residues. Trimming pared 4 bases from V and 11 bases from J, leaving 19 bases between. The CDR3 loop reads CASSPSWAGAQQFF. Here the CDR3 DNA reads TGCGCCAGCAGCCCCTCGTGGGCCGGGGCACAGCAGTTCTTC.

The rearrangement links TRBV20-1 to TRBJ2-2; D gene ambiguous. Germline V gene lookup returns CDR1 DFQATT and CDR2 SNEGSKA (reference sequence). Trimming pared 0 bases from V and 0 bases from J, leaving 8 bases between. The CDR3 has 15 residues. The CDR3 loop is CSAREGTSNTGELFF. CDR3 in DNA: TGCAGTGCTAGAGAGGGTACATCGAACACCGGGGAGCTGTTTTTT.

This clonotype was detected only a few times. The chain recombines TRBV12-3 or TRBV12-4 with TRBJ1-5, with D maybe TRBD1 (5 bases). This CDR3 spans 15 amino acids. V was shortened by 3 bases and J by 4 bases, with 13 bases between the two germline ends. In DNA, the CDR3 is TGTGCCAGCAGTTTTGTTCAGGGTACTAATCAGCCCCAGCATTTT. Translation: CASSFVQGTNQPQHF.

This clonotype was counted ten times or more. The V and J genes are TRBV6-6 and TRBJ2-3, with a possible D match to TRBD2 (6 bases). The CDR3 has 13 amino acids. The germline CDR1 and CDR2 sequences are MNHNY and SVGAGI (reference sequence). V shed 6 bases and J shed 2 bases, with 9 bases lying between them. DNA for the CDR3: TGTGCCAGCAGCAGGGACTTCACAGATACGCAGTATTTT. Its protein product is CASSRDFTDTQYF.